Listed here is a single T cell receptor (beta chain). Its antigen remains undetermined. Base qualities are missing; no much larger clone stands one base away. The entire amount of isolated RNA was reverse transcribed using the High Capacity cDNA Reverse Transcription Kit, so the sequenced TCRB transcripts were expressed ones. Naive, central memory and regulatory T cell samples underwent deep immunoSEQ sequencing, averaging around 4 million total reads per sample. Sorted cells were lysed in RLT buffer, and RNA was extracted using DNase-treated RNeasy Micro or Mini kits according to cell number. Each cell subset was processed separately to prevent cross-contamination, with patient and healthy donor samples processed together. The immunoSEQ multiplex PCR was used to amplify TCRB sequences from cDNA, yielding 87-bp fragments that span the CDR3 region. Sequencing of the amplicons was done on the Illumina HiSeq platform. The authors' pipeline ran thus. Synthetic template baselines were used to correct PCR bias computationally, reads within Hamming distance 2 were collapsed, and singletons that could not be merged were discarded. By aligning reads against IMGT, V, D and J genes, CDR3 length, and insertions or deletions at six rearrangement sites were assigned. Within each subset, clonotype counts were normalized to sorted cell number, after which true diversity and Gini coefficients were computed with the tcR R package. The overlap coefficient, calculated on TCRB nucleotide sequences, was used to measure repertoire sharing. Out-of-frame TCRB sequences from naive cells were analyzed as a proxy for the pre-selection repertoire. Not all clones reach the TCRdb copy of this immuneACCESS table, which keeps in-frame sequences only. Checked studies attribute under half of the gap to unresolved V genes and leave the rest unexplained. That table furnishes V, J and clone size, whereas the DNA furnished D and trimming. Across this sample there are 200,000 to 300,000 clones, with approximately 11% seen only once. Around 0.017% of the sample is in the top ten clones.

The entry originates in a study of beta chain features in type 1 diabetes (dated 2018 in TCRdb). Turning to the overall study: Mean age, gender distribution, total cell number and subset yield did not differ between patients and healthy donors. A total of 90 million to 130 million sorted cells were examined across all samples, and a strong correlation was observed between cell number per subset and RNA yield. The study compared TCRB repertoires of sorted circulating CD4+ T cell subsets between recently diagnosed type 1 diabetes patients and matched healthy donors. Regulatory and stem cell-like memory subsets were obtained from only 8 patients and roughly eight healthy donors, while naive and central memory subsets were obtained from all 30 or so donors. What the authors observed across the whole study: Fewer insertions and more nucleotide deletions at VDJ recombination sites were observed in patients with type 1 diabetes, implying thymic rearrangement abnormalities. Because the HLA sub-analyses included only small numbers of individuals, any influence of HLA type on TCRB rearrangement was left unresolved. Naive, central memory and regulatory TCRB repertoires appeared to be more alike among patients than among healthy donors. In all four CD4+ subsets, TCRB CDR3 length was moderately but significantly shorter in type 1 diabetes patients. PCR may preferentially amplify shorter templates, but because patient and control samples were amplified and corrected together, any resulting skew would affect both groups equally. Because cDNA was sequenced instead of genomic DNA, activated cells with high expression could be over-represented, although the groups did not differ in activation or CD3 levels.

The trim is 4 bases for V and 0 bases for J, with a gap of 7 bases between the germline ends. CDR3 length: 14 amino acids, cysteine to phenylalanine. The kept DNA is CDR3 alone, 42 bases in frame from the first base. CDR1 and CDR2, per the germline V gene, are SGHRS and YFSETQ. From each donor, a single peripheral blood sample of about 100 mL on average was drawn into heparinised tubes. A BD FACSAria II was used to sort naive, central memory, regulatory and stem cell-like memory CD4+ T cells with a panel that included CD45RO, CCR7, CD25, CD127, CD95 and CD27. All sorted populations exceeded 95% purity. PBMCs were isolated right away by Lymphoprep density gradient centrifugation and were stained directly, without culture. So that batch effects would be minimized, each experiment stained and sorted samples in pairs, pairing one healthy donor with one patient.

The source of this sequence is a man in his thirties or forties with type 1 diabetes. The rearrangement joined TRBV5-1 to TRBJ1-4; the D gene is unclear. Specimen: naive CD4+ T cells from blood. The cell subset or site label for this specimen denotes: true naive CD4+ T cells. At the DNA level, the sequence is TGCGCCAGCAGCGTGAGTGCAACTAATGAAAAACTGTTTTTT. This translates into CASSVSATNEKLFF.